A single sample gave rise to the 19 T cell receptor beta chains below, sequenced in a study of T cells in Graves' hyperthyroidism and ophthalmopathy. The source material, RNA transcripts, was used to amplify TCR beta CDR3 regions. HTBI primers drove first-round RT-PCR of the TCR CDR3. MiXCR was run by TCRdb on the multiplex PCR reads, yielding one entry per CDR3 protein. The sample comprises around 600,000 distinct CDR3 sequences, more than 14% of which are singletons, and 12% rests with the top ten. Sequences were obtained from blood. Receptor source: a woman aged 45-60 years with Graves' ophthalmopathy.

The V call is TRBV9, the J call TRBJ2-2; D is unresolved. The CDR3 sequence is 15 residues long. Germline CDR1 SGDLS, CDR2 YYNGEE. V gave up 4 bases and J gave up 6 bases, with 16 bases separating them. CDR3 DNA sequence: TGTGCCAGCAGCCCCAGGAGTAACCCGTCCGGGGAGCTGTTTTTT. Residues: CASSPRSNPSGELFF.

At least ten counts were recorded for this clonotype. The chain is built from TRBV2 and TRBJ2-7, with 11 bases matching TRBD1. CDR1 is SNHLY and CDR2 is FYNNEI in the germline V gene. The J segment lost 7 bases and the V segment lost 4 bases, leaving 6 bases of the junction unmatched. This CDR3 is built from 14 residues. The CDR3 sequence: CASSAWTGGKEQYF. DNA for the CDR3: TGTGCCAGCAGTGCTTGGACAGGGGGCAAGGAGCAGTACTTC.

This clonotype was detected many times. The chain is built from TRBV11-2 and TRBJ2-1, with unresolved D. Germline-derived CDR1 and CDR2 are SGHAT and FQNNGV. The CDR3 runs to 14 residues. Trimming cost V 4 bases and J 4 bases, with 11 bases left between them. The CDR3, as DNA: TGTGCCAGCAGCTCCCTCGAGTTTTACAATGAGCAGTTCTTC. It codes for CASSSLEFYNEQFF.

This clonotype has just a few counts. The chain recombines TRBV9 with TRBJ2-3, with D possibly TRBD1 on 6 matching bases. V was cut by 0 bases and J by 4 bases, with 21 bases left in between. Germline V gene sequence: CDR1 SGDLS, CDR2 YYNGEE. CDR3 length: 18 residues. CDR3 amino acids: CASSVDLIMLGGPDTQYF. The CDR3 DNA reads as TGTGCCAGCAGCGTAGATCTCATTATGTTAGGGGGTCCAGATACGCAGTATTTT.

A few counts support this clonotype. The conserved phenylalanine or tryptophan is not found at the CDR3 terminus, so this likely reflects a read error. The chain employs TRBV6-1 and TRBJ1-1; the D is unclear. The CDR3 extends over 17 amino acids. Per the germline V gene, CDR1 is MNHNS and CDR2 is SASEGT. Trimming cost V 8 bases and J 1 base, with 23 bases left between them. The CDR3 sequence: CASAWNSQEFSNTEAFL. The CDR3, as DNA: TGTGCCAGCGCGTGGAACAGCCAAGAATTTTCGAACACTGAAGCTTTCCTT.

This clonotype has just a few counts. This may come from a read error, since a much larger clone is one base off. The CDR3 carries no conserved terminal phenylalanine or tryptophan, so it likely arises from a read error. The chain links TRBV7-8 to TRBJ1-5, with 8 positions matching TRBD1. In germline, CDR1 is SGHVS, CDR2 FQNEAQ. With V trimmed by 5 bases and J by 6 bases, 3 bases remained unmatched. The CDR3 is 13 residues long. The CDR3 region is CASSEDRGQPQHL. The CDR3 DNA is TGTGCCAGCAGCGAAGACAGGGGTCAGCCCCAGCATCTT.

The chain uses TRBV19 and TRBJ1-5; no reliable D call. Germline loops: CDR1 LNHDA, CDR2 SQIVND (reference sequence). Trimming took off 7 bases at V and 1 base at J, with 8 bases between the two ends. The CDR3 length is 13 residues. This CDR3 reads CASNKGSNQPQHF. The DNA for the CDR3 is TGTGCCAGTAACAAGGGCAGCAATCAGCCCCAGCATTTT. Full variable domain (rest looked up from reference TRBV19 and TRBJ1-5): DGGITQSPKYLFRKEGQNVTLSCEQNLNHDAMYWYRQDPGQGLRLIYYSQIVNDFQKGDIAEGYSVSREKKESFPLTVTSAQKNPTAFYLCASNKGSNQPQHFGDGTRLSIL.

This clonotype was detected a few times. The chain recombines TRBV29-1 with TRBJ2-7; a weak D match, TRBD1 (6 bases). CDR3 size: 14 residues. The germline CDR1 and CDR2 sequences are SQVTM and ANQGSEA. V gave up 4 bases and J gave up 0 bases, with 13 bases separating them. The CDR3 loop reads CSVVFQGISYEQYF. CDR3 nucleotide sequence: TGCAGCGTTGTTTTTCAGGGGATCTCCTACGAGCAGTACTTC.

This clonotype appeared many times. CDR3 sequence reads: CASSPGDRKFF. CDR3 sequence (DNA): TGTGCCAGCTCACCGGGGGACAGGAAGTTCTTC. The V call is TRBV18, the J call TRBJ2-1; TRBD1 agrees at 8 bases. Per germline, CDR1 KGHSH and CDR2 LQKENI. V was clipped by 3 bases and J by 14 bases; unmatched bases: 3. The CDR3 is made up of 11 amino acids.

In its sample, this clonotype was seen many times. This sequence joins TRBV29-1 and TRBJ2-3; 8 bases are shared with TRBD1. The CDR3 has 15 amino acids. Per the germline V gene, CDR1 is SQVTM and CDR2 is ANQGSEA. V lost 3 bases, J lost 0 bases, and 5 bases stayed unmatched. The CDR3 nucleotides read TGCAGCGTTGAGGGGGACAGGCCAAGCACAGATACGCAGTATTTT. It yields the protein CSVEGDRPSTDTQYF.

This clonotype occurred many times. The genes are TRBV30 and TRBJ2-1; 8 bases fit TRBD2. Germline lookup yields CDR1 GTSNPN and CDR2 SVGIG (reference sequence). The CDR3 is 13 residues long. Unmatched junction bases numbered 7, after V lost 7 bases and J lost 5 bases. CDR3 protein: CASKLAEDNEQFF. CDR3 bases: TGTGCCTCTAAACTAGCGGAAGACAATGAGCAGTTCTTC.

This clonotype was observed at least ten times. V and J are TRBV9 and TRBJ1-5; D is uncertain. Trimming shortened V by 0 bases and J by 1 base, and 5 bases separated the two germline ends. Germline CDR1 and CDR2: SGDLS and YYNGEE. This CDR3 spans 14 amino acids. CDR3 protein: CASSVGPSNQPQHF. The CDR3 coding sequence is TGTGCCAGCAGCGTAGGCCCGAGCAATCAGCCCCAGCATTTT.

This clonotype was recorded at least ten times. The rearrangement uses TRBV6-1 and TRBJ2-7; 7 bases fit TRBD1. Trimming at V came to 6 bases and at J to 0 bases, leaving 8 bases not matched to a gene. Germline CDR1 and CDR2: MNHNS and SASEGT. This CDR3 has 15 amino acids. CDR3 protein: CASRLGGPSSYEQYF. In nucleotides, the CDR3 is TGTGCCAGCAGACTAGGGGGCCCGAGCTCCTACGAGCAGTACTTC.

The rearrangement links TRBV9 to TRBJ1-4, with D unresolved. Trimming left V 1 base short and J 4 bases short, with 8 bases between. CDR1 is SGDLS, CDR2 YYNGEE, per germline. This CDR3 spans 14 amino acids. The CDR3 loop reads CASSVRDFNEKLFF. The CDR3 DNA reads as TGTGCCAGCAGCGTAAGGGATTTTAATGAAAAACTGTTTTTT.

This clonotype occurred many times. This rearrangement joins TRBV20-1 to TRBJ2-1; D could derive from TRBD1 or TRBD2 (5 bases each). Deletions cut 5 bases from V and 3 bases from J, with 17 bases between. Germline values: CDR1 DFQATT, CDR2 SNEGSKA (reference sequence). CDR3 length: 15 residues. CDR3 nucleotide sequence: TGCAGTGCTCAACCTTACGGGGCATACTACAATGAGCAGTTCTTC. It codes for CSAQPYGAYYNEQFF.

This clonotype was seen ten or more times. Here the CDR3 reads CATSDLDRGTDTQYF. CDR3 coding DNA: TGTGCCACCAGTGACCTGGACAGGGGTACAGATACGCAGTATTTT. The chain uses TRBV24-1 and TRBJ2-3; 9 bases map to TRBD1. The CDR3 spans 15 residues. Germline CDR1 reads KGHDR; CDR2 reads SFDVKD. The V gene end was trimmed by 4 bases and the J gene end by 3 bases; junction bases not matched to a gene: 4.

This clonotype has ten or more counts. J is TRBJ1-2 and V is TRBV15, with D possibly being TRBD1 (5 bases). Trimming shortened V by 0 bases and J by 6 bases, and 14 bases separated the two germline ends. Germline V gives CDR1 LNHNV, CDR2 YYDKDF (reference sequence). This CDR3 spans 15 amino acids. This chain's CDR3 is CATSRDSGEPDGYTF. The CDR3 DNA reads as TGTGCCACCAGCAGAGATTCGGGGGAGCCCGATGGCTACACCTTC.

In its sample, this clonotype was seen many times. The chain carries TRBV7-2 and TRBJ2-5, with no clear D. Germline-derived CDR1 and CDR2 are SGHTA and FQGNSA. The V gene lost 5 bases and the J gene lost 0 bases, with 10 bases spanning the gap. CDR3 length: 14 residues. The CDR3 bases are TGTGCCAGCAGCCCAAAAGGGTACCAAGAGACCCAGTACTTC. This sequence encodes CASSPKGYQETQYF.

This clonotype was counted many times. The rearrangement joins TRBV27 to TRBJ2-2; a possible D gene is TRBD1 (7 bases). The length of the CDR3 is 14 residues. Germline V gene sequence: CDR1 MNHEY, CDR2 SMNVEV (reference sequence). V was cut by 9 bases and J by 5 bases, with 16 bases left in between. The CDR3 coding sequence is TGTGCCAGTAACCGAGCAGGGGGGACCGGGGAGCTGTTTTTT. It specifies CASNRAGGTGELFF.